One T cell receptor beta chain is described in this entry. Assay used: immunoSEQ multiplex PCR; TCRdb lists only in-frame clones, some missing. The sample contains more than 45,000 clones, 85% to 90% of which appear only once. The data belong to a study of blood T cell repertoires in COVID-19. Study-wide context: Sources were T cells, B-cell-depleted T cells, or PBMCs; the material itself was cDNA or gDNA.

The CDR3 has 15 amino acids. Trimming cost V 4 bases and J 5 bases; bases outside gene matches: 9. Germline CDR1 MGHRA, CDR2 YSYEKL. The chain joins TRBV4-1 to TRBJ2-5; 8 bases agree with TRBD1. The sequenced sample consisted of peripheral blood. The TCR comes from a man between 60 and 75 years old with acute or convalescent COVID-19. The CDR3 bases are TGCGCCAGCAGCCTAGACCTGGACAGGGTGGAGACCCAGTACTTC. This sequence encodes CASSLDLDRVETQYF.